This T cell receptor beta chain was documented in a study of blood T cell repertoires in COVID-19. The wider study: Sites across the United States, Italy and Spain contributed samples from acute and convalescent COVID-19. The cDNA or gDNA used as material had been derived from T cells, B-cell-depleted T cells, or PBMCs.

Original analysis: Reference gene primer amplification gave nucleated cell count estimates. The table came from immunoSEQ multiplex PCR; TCRdb's copy has only in-frame clones and leaves some out. That table is the source of V, J and clone size, and D and trimming were worked out from the DNA. The sample contains some 230,000 clones, roughly 85% of which appear only once. CDR3 size: 15 residues. CDR1 and CDR2 (germline): SGHAT, FQNNGV. The V and J ends lost 1 base and 3 bases, in that order; junction bases with no gene match: 4. The sequence came from a man between 25 and 39 years old who had recovered from COVID-19. Sequenced input: peripheral blood. The chain employs TRBV11-2 and TRBJ2-7; 9 positions match TRBD1. CDR3 in DNA: TGTGCCAGCAGCTTAGGTCGGACAGGGGACTACGAGCAGTACTTC. Residues: CASSLGRTGDYEQYF.